The sequence of this TCR beta chain was determined in a study of blood T cell repertoires in COVID-19. About the research overall: T cells, B-cell-depleted T cells, or PBMCs supplied cDNA or gDNA.

This clone was counted between two and nine times. In the original workflow: The assay estimated nucleated cells by amplifying reference gene primers. Using immunoSEQ multiplex PCR, the repertoire was profiled, and TCRdb retains in-frame clones only, with some absent. For V, J and clone size, that table is used; D and trimming come from the DNA. This table has 100,000 to 150,000 clones, about 85% appearing once. The CDR3 is made up of 19 amino acids. J was trimmed by 0 bases and V by 5 bases; bases with no gene match: 17. Germline V lookup: CDR1 SEHNR, CDR2 FQNEAQ (reference sequence). The genes are TRBV7-9 and TRBJ1-1; TRBD1 aligns across 8 bases. The receptor was isolated from a man aged 80 or over with active or convalescent COVID-19. The source material was peripheral blood. CDR3 coding DNA: TGTGCCAGCAGCCCCCCGGCAGGGGGCCTCATAGGTATGAACACTGAAGCTTTCTTT. Translated, it gives CASSPPAGGLIGMNTEAFF. The full variable domain, in which reference TRBV7-9 and TRBJ1-1 provide the parts outside the CDR3, is DTGVSQNPRHKITKRGQNVTFRCDPISEHNRLYWYRQTLGQGPEFLTYFQNEAQLEKSRLLSDRFSAERPKGSFSTLEIQRTEQGDSAMYLCASSPPAGGLIGMNTEAFFGQGTRLTVV.